The following is a T cell receptor beta chain sequence with its context. These data originate in a study of blood T cell repertoires in COVID-19. The V and J ends lost 2 bases and 4 bases respectively, with 11 bases between them. Germline V gives CDR1 MNHNS, CDR2 SASEGT. There are 14 residues in the CDR3. Sequencing was performed with immunoSEQ multiplex PCR; in TCRdb, only in-frame clones are kept and a portion is missing. The sample lists hundreds of thousands of clones; about 90% were seen once. This receptor was identified in a man in his thirties or forties who had been exposed to COVID-19. Material for sequencing was PBMCs or T cells enriched from blood (not recorded which). The chain employs TRBV6-1 and TRBJ1-1; D unclear. For the CDR3, the DNA is TGTGCCAGCAGTGAAACGGGTTGGAGCACTGAAGCTTTCTTT. Translated: CASSETGWSTEAFF.